Listed below are T cell receptor beta chains from one sample, sequenced in a study of blood T cells in healthy people across ages. TCRdb re-derived calls from the 5' RACE reads in MiXCR, one entry per CDR3 protein. Among 700,000 to 950,000 distinct CDR3 sequences listed, 58% were seen once. The sequencing input was blood. These receptors were taken from a man in his thirties or forties in good health. CDR3s include the opening cysteine and the closing phenylalanine or tryptophan. The order of the fields is clone size, J gene, V gene, D gene, CDR3 protein, CDR3 DNA. D genes are given only for firm matches. Clone size is shown for a subset of rows, as once, few, many or a class of expanded clone.

- | TRBJ2-7 | TRBV20-1 | - | CSASLARTGTPPEEQYF | TGCAGTGCTAGTTTGGCTAGAACAGGGACTCCCCCAGAAGAGCAGTACTTC
- | TRBJ2-1 | TRBV4-1 | - | CASSQAANTYNEQFF | TGCGCCAGCAGCCAAGCGGCCAACACCTACAATGAGCAGTTCTTC
- | TRBJ2-4 | TRBV11-2 | - | CASSPSTKNIQYF | TGTGCCAGCAGCCCTTCCACCAAAAACATTCAGTACTTC
- | TRBJ1-4 | TRBV6-5 | TRBD1 | CASSLRTGNEKLFF | TGTGCCAGCAGTTTGCGGACAGGGAATGAAAAACTGTTTTTT
- | TRBJ2-2 | TRBV20-1 | TRBD2 | CGASSSGGLSRGELFF | TGCGGTGCTAGTAGTAGCGGGGGCCTGAGTCGCGGGGAGCTGTTTTTT
- | TRBJ2-5 | TRBV10-3 | - | CAIKPEVGETQYF | TGTGCCATCAAACCTGAAGTTGGGGAGACCCAGTACTTC
- | TRBJ2-1 | TRBV9 | - | CASSVDPLRGGEQFF | TGTGCCAGCAGCGTAGACCCTCTCAGGGGGGGTGAGCAGTTCTTC
- | TRBJ2-1 | TRBV6-2/TRBV6-3 | - | CASSYVGYEQFF | TGTGCCAGCAGTTACGTCGGTTATGAGCAGTTCTTC
- | TRBJ2-7 | TRBV7-9 | - | CARSYPGGHRPYEQYF | TGTGCCAGAAGCTACCCGGGGGGACACCGTCCCTACGAGCAGTACTTC
- | TRBJ2-4 | TRBV4-3 | TRBD2 | CASSAHTSGRAQAKNIQYF | TGCGCCAGCAGCGCCCATACTAGCGGGAGGGCCCAAGCCAAAAACATTCAGTACTTC
- | TRBJ2-1 | TRBV11-2 | - | CASGSSRDSEQFF | TGTGCCAGCGGGTCCTCCAGGGATAGTGAGCAGTTCTTC
- | TRBJ1-2 | TRBV13 | TRBD1 | CASSLGQGFYGYTF | TGTGCCAGCAGCTTGGGACAGGGATTCTATGGCTACACCTTC
- | TRBJ2-1 | TRBV5-1 | - | CASSSLNNNEQFF | TGCGCCAGCAGCTCTCTCAACAACAATGAGCAGTTCTTC
- | TRBJ2-7 | TRBV2 | TRBD2 | CATLAGASYEQYF | TGTGCCACCCTAGCGGGCGCCTCCTACGAGCAGTACTTC
- | TRBJ1-1 | TRBV10-1 | - | CASSEFRNTEAFF | TGCGCCAGCAGTGAGTTCAGGAACACTGAAGCTTTCTTT
- | TRBJ2-4 | TRBV13 | - | CASRGSGDGKNIQYF | TGTGCCAGCAGGGGGTCAGGGGATGGCAAAAACATTCAGTACTTC
- | TRBJ2-1 | TRBV27 | - | CASSLPGSSYNEQFF | TGTGCCAGCAGTTTACCAGGGAGCTCCTACAATGAGCAGTTCTTC
- | TRBJ1-1 | TRBV20-1 | - | CSARSGITEAFF | TGCAGTGCTAGATCAGGGATCACTGAAGCTTTCTTT
- | TRBJ2-3 | TRBV10-2 | TRBD2 | CASTDKSAGGDDTQYF | TGCGCCAGCACCGACAAGAGCGCGGGGGGCGATGATACGCAGTATTTT
many | TRBJ1-6 | TRBV20-1 | TRBD1 | CSARQGRLSYNSPLHF | TGCAGTGCGAGACAGGGACGCCTCTCCTATAATTCACCCCTCCACTTT
- | TRBJ2-3 | TRBV7-9 | - | CASNWGASTDTQYF | TGTGCCAGCAACTGGGGGGCTAGCACAGATACGCAGTATTTT
- | TRBJ1-5 | TRBV20-1 | - | CSARQLNQPQHF | TGCAGTGCCCGACAGCTCAATCAGCCCCAGCATTTT
- | TRBJ2-1 | TRBV18 | - | CASSPDGFDEQFF | TGTGCCAGCTCACCAGACGGGTTCGATGAGCAGTTCTTC
- | TRBJ2-7 | TRBV5-4 | - | CASSRRLGNDYEQYF | TGTGCCAGCAGCCGTCGACTAGGGAATGACTACGAGCAGTACTTC
- | TRBJ1-1 | TRBV7-2 | - | CASRIKWDTEAFF | TGTGCCAGCAGGATAAAATGGGACACTGAAGCTTTCTTT
- | TRBJ2-7 | TRBV18 | - | CASSSGDGPYEQYF | TGTGCCAGCTCATCCGGGGACGGACCCTACGAGCAGTACTTC
- | TRBJ2-1 | TRBV7-2 | TRBD1 | CASSYDRENEQFF | TGTGCCAGCAGCTACGACAGGGAGAATGAGCAGTTCTTC
few | TRBJ2-5 | TRBV10-3 | TRBD1 | CAIRGQAETQYF | TGTGCCATCAGAGGACAGGCCGAGACCCAGTACTTC
- | TRBJ2-1 | TRBV2 | TRBD1 | CASTGQGSYNEQFF | TGTGCCAGCACGGGACAGGGGTCCTACAATGAGCAGTTCTTC
- | TRBJ2-7 | TRBV20-1 | TRBD2 | CSADKSTSGTYEQYF | TGCAGTGCTGACAAAAGTACTAGCGGGACCTACGAGCAGTACTTC
- | TRBJ2-7 | TRBV6-5 | TRBD1 | CASRPQGGSYEQYF | TGTGCCAGCAGGCCACAGGGGGGATCTTACGAGCAGTACTTC
- | TRBJ2-2 | TRBV5-1 | TRBD1 | CASSQGTVGTGELFF | TGCGCCAGCAGCCAAGGGACAGTCGGTACCGGGGAGCTGTTTTTT
once | TRBJ1-6 | TRBV12-3/TRBV12-4 | - | CASSFLGDRSPLHF | TGTGCCAGCAGTTTCCTCGGGGATCGGTCACCCCTCCACTTT
few | TRBJ2-5 | TRBV11-1 | - | CASSLLWGQETQYF | TGTGCCAGCAGCTTACTATGGGGCCAAGAGACCCAGTACTTC
- | TRBJ1-5 | TRBV20-1 | - | CSAGGAGAQPQHF | TGCAGTGCTGGAGGGGCGGGGGCTCAGCCCCAGCATTTT
- | TRBJ1-1 | TRBV7-8 | - | CASSFQDSMNTEAFF | TGTGCCAGCAGCTTCCAGGACAGTATGAACACTGAAGCTTTCTTT
few | TRBJ2-7 | TRBV12-3/TRBV12-4 | TRBD1 | CASSFGLGGIRYEQYF | TGTGCCAGCAGTTTTGGGCTAGGGGGCATAAGGTACGAGCAGTACTTC
- | TRBJ2-7 | TRBV6-2/TRBV6-3 | - | CASSKTGDYEQYF | TGTGCCAGCAGTAAGACTGGGGACTACGAGCAGTACTTC
- | TRBJ2-7 | TRBV18 | - | CASSPPSGHSAYEQYF | TGTGCCAGCTCACCACCTTCCGGCCATAGCGCCTACGAGCAGTACTTC
- | TRBJ1-2 | TRBV20-1 | - | CSAPLPNYGYTF | TGCAGTGCCCCGCTTCCCAACTATGGCTACACCTTC
few | TRBJ2-7 | TRBV20-1 | - | CSARPGYEQYF | TGCAGTGCTAGGCCCGGATACGAGCAGTACTTC
- | TRBJ2-4 | TRBV28 | - | CASSAPRGRNIQYF | TGTGCCAGCAGTGCCCCGAGGGGACGAAACATTCAGTACTTC
- | TRBJ1-4 | TRBV25-1 | - | CASSEVGKDSRSGTNEKLFF | TGTGCCAGCAGTGAAGTGGGGAAGGACAGTAGGTCGGGCACTAATGAAAAACTGTTTTTT
few | TRBJ1-1 | TRBV4-3 | - | CASRPTGGARTEAFF | TGCGCCAGCAGACCGACGGGAGGGGCGCGCACTGAAGCTTTCTTT
few | TRBJ2-7 | TRBV12-3/TRBV12-4 | - | CASSRESYEQYF | TGTGCCAGCAGCAGGGAGTCCTACGAGCAGTACTTC
- | TRBJ2-3 | TRBV7-2 | TRBD1 | CASSLEGQGATDTQYF | TGTGCCAGCAGCTTAGAGGGACAGGGGGCCACAGATACGCAGTATTTT
- | TRBJ2-1 | TRBV20-1 | TRBD2 | CSASGTSGGSSYNEQFF | TGCAGTGCTTCCGGGACTAGCGGGGGCAGCTCCTACAATGAGCAGTTCTTC
few | TRBJ2-1 | TRBV7-3 | TRBD1 | CASSSENRGIDEQFF | TGTGCCAGCAGCTCGGAGAACAGGGGTATTGATGAGCAGTTCTTC
many | TRBJ2-5 | TRBV11-2 | - | CASSLTGPSGETQYF | TGTGCCAGCAGCTTAACAGGGCCCTCGGGTGAGACCCAGTACTTC
- | TRBJ1-2 | TRBV20-1 | - | CSAREGTGFDYGYTF | TGCAGTGCTAGAGAGGGGACCGGGTTTGACTATGGCTACACCTTC
- | TRBJ2-7 | TRBV2 | TRBD1 | CATLRDSGTYEQYF | TGTGCCACCCTGAGGGACAGTGGAACCTACGAGCAGTACTTC
few | TRBJ2-5 | TRBV6-2/TRBV6-3 | - | CASSYLRGETQYF | TGTGCCAGCAGTTACCTCCGGGGTGAGACCCAGTACTTC
- | TRBJ2-7 | TRBV12-3/TRBV12-4 | TRBD1 | CASSGPGQGFPYEQYF | TGTGCCAGCAGTGGGCCGGGACAGGGGTTTCCCTACGAGCAGTACTTC
few | TRBJ1-4 | TRBV4-1 | TRBD1 | CATKGQLATNEKLFF | TGCGCTACGAAGGGACAGCTAGCAACTAATGAAAAACTGTTTTTT
- | TRBJ2-5 | TRBV7-2 | - | CATRIGGGGETQYF | TGTGCCACCCGAATTGGCGGCGGCGGAGAGACCCAGTACTTC
- | TRBJ1-1 | TRBV12-3/TRBV12-4 | - | CASSFFGLNTEAFF | TGTGCCAGTAGTTTCTTCGGGTTGAACACTGAAGCTTTCTTT
- | TRBJ2-6 | TRBV9 | TRBD2 | CASSVGNTGTRLSGANVLTF | TGTGCCAGCAGCGTGGGAAACACCGGGACTAGACTCTCTGGGGCCAACGTCCTGACTTTC
- | TRBJ2-3 | TRBV28 | - | CASSLEKTDTQYF | TGTGCCAGCAGTTTAGAAAAGACAGATACGCAGTATTTT